Listed below are T cell receptor beta chains from one sample, sequenced in a study of cytomegalovirus exposure and HLA in healthy donors. Assay: immunoSEQ multiplex PCR; the TCRdb copy retains only in-frame clones and omits some. The repertoire table contains 70,000 to 100,000 clones. Sequencing used PBMCs. The source is a man aged 18-30 years in good health and CMV-seropositive. Each CDR3 is given with its conserved first and last residue. D genes are given only for firm matches.

TRBV7-9,-,TRBJ1-1,CASSFEATEAFF,TGTGCCAGCAGCTTTGAGGCCACTGAAGCTTTCTTT
TRBV19,TRBD2,TRBJ2-7,CASSMSFRAGVEQYF,TGTGCCAGTAGTATGTCTTTTCGGGCGGGGGTCGAGCAGTACTTC
TRBV5-1,TRBD1,TRBJ2-5,CASGTGRQGAETQYF,TGCGCCAGCGGTACCGGTAGACAGGGGGCGGAGACCCAGTACTTC
TRBV4-1,-,TRBJ1-4,CASSQEGGPGGEKLFF,TGCGCCAGCAGCCAAGAAGGGGGACCAGGCGGAGAAAAACTGTTTTTT
TRBV5-1,-,TRBJ1-3,CASSLAGSGNTIYF,TGCGCCAGCAGCTTGGCCGGGTCTGGAAACACCATATATTTT
TRBV10-3,-,TRBJ2-3,CAIGAVPQYF,TGTGCCATCGGTGCGGTACCGCAGTATTTT
TRBV5-1,TRBD1,TRBJ2-7,CASSLAGTGVYEQYF,TGCGCCAGCAGCTTGGCCGGGACAGGGGTTTACGAGCAGTACTTC
TRBV4-2,-,TRBJ1-1,CASSHLPPEADTEAFF,TGTGCCAGCAGCCATCTCCCTCCCGAGGCGGACACTGAAGCTTTCTTT
TRBV28,TRBD2,TRBJ2-7,CASSLGGDLYEQYF,TGTGCCAGCAGTTTGGGAGGGGACCTCTACGAGCAGTACTTC
TRBV7-2,TRBD2,TRBJ2-1,CASRPIAGALYNEQFF,TGTGCCAGCAGACCGATAGCGGGCGCGTTATACAATGAGCAGTTCTTC
TRBV7-4,-,TRBJ1-2,CASSSTGSYGYTF,TGTGCCAGCAGCTCGACCGGGTCTTATGGCTACACCTTC
TRBV9,TRBD1,TRBJ2-3,CASSARGSDTQYF,TGTGCCAGCAGCGCCAGGGGGTCAGATACGCAGTATTTT
TRBV5-1,TRBD1,TRBJ1-1,CASSVVPGQGRLAEAFF,TGCGCCAGCAGCGTTGTCCCGGGACAGGGCAGGTTGGCTGAAGCTTTCTTT
TRBV5-1,TRBD2,TRBJ2-7,CASSLAAGGPLTQQYF,TGCGCCAGCAGCTTGGCGGCGGGAGGCCCATTAACTCAGCAGTACTTC
TRBV11-1,-,TRBJ1-2,CASSHTRTSGYGYTF,TGTGCCAGCAGCCACACTCGGACTTCGGGCTATGGCTACACCTTC
TRBV2,-,TRBJ1-4,CASGRRAMNEKLFF,TGTGCCAGCGGTCGGCGAGCGATGAATGAAAAACTGTTTTTT
TRBV7-9,-,TRBJ1-3,CASSLAPDRPNSGNTIYF,TGTGCCAGCAGCTTAGCTCCCGACAGACCCAACTCTGGAAACACCATATATTTT
TRBV7-6,-,TRBJ2-7,CASSLGGTAAEQYF,TGTGCCAGCAGCTTAGGGGGGACTGCCGCCGAGCAGTACTTC
TRBV5-4,-,TRBJ1-1,CASSLDSSDTEAFF,TGTGCCAGCAGCTTGGACAGCTCGGACACTGAAGCTTTCTTT
TRBV4-1,-,TRBJ2-7,CASSPKQGARDEQYF,TGCGCCAGCAGCCCCAAACAGGGTGCCCGGGACGAGCAGTACTTC
TRBV6-6,-,TRBJ1-2,CASSFAVGYTF,TGTGCCAGCAGTTTTGCGGTTGGCTACACCTTC
TRBV15,-,TRBJ1-5,CATSRETNLLEPQHF,TGTGCCACCAGCAGGGAGACGAATTTGTTGGAGCCCCAGCATTTT
TRBV6-1,TRBD1,TRBJ1-6,CAMLTGTGKRPLHF,TGTGCCATGCTTACCGGGACAGGGAAACGACCCCTCCACTTT
TRBV11-2,-,TRBJ2-1,CASSLGGGKGIYNEQFF,TGTGCCAGCAGTCTAGGCGGCGGGAAGGGCATCTACAATGAGCAGTTCTTC
TRBV19,TRBD1,TRBJ2-2,CASSISRGLTGELFF,TGTGCCAGTAGTATCAGCAGGGGGCTGACCGGGGAGCTGTTTTTT
TRBV6-5,TRBD1,TRBJ2-7,CASRPTDRGGEQYF,TGTGCCAGCAGGCCAACCGACAGGGGTGGCGAGCAGTACTTC
TRBV5-6,-,TRBJ1-2,CASSLRTARYGYTF,TGTGCCAGCAGCCTGCGGACAGCGAGATATGGCTACACCTTC
TRBV19,-,TRBJ1-1,CATRDTRVGEAFF,TGTGCCACCCGGGACACCCGGGTGGGTGAAGCTTTCTTT
TRBV21-1,-,TRBJ1-4,CASSKGAGKGLFF,TGTGCCAGCAGCAAAGGGGCAGGGAAAGGACTGTTTTTT
TRBV20-1,-,TRBJ2-7,CSASASYEQYF,TGCAGTGCTAGCGCGTCCTACGAGCAGTACTTC
TRBV6-1,TRBD1,TRBJ1-1,CASRSGQGTEAFF,TGTGCCAGCAGGTCGGGACAGGGGACTGAAGCTTTCTTT
TRBV19,TRBD2,TRBJ2-3,CASRRLAGITDTQYF,TGTGCCAGTAGGAGACTAGCGGGGATCACAGATACGCAGTATTTT
TRBV5-1,-,TRBJ1-2,CASSWNSQTSPNYGYTF,TGCGCCAGCAGCTGGAACAGCCAGACAAGCCCTAACTATGGCTACACCTTC
TRBV5-4,TRBD1,TRBJ2-1,CASSEGGTGVDNEQFF,TGTGCCAGCAGCGAAGGGGGGACAGGGGTAGACAATGAGCAGTTCTTC
TRBV5-6,-,TRBJ2-5,CASSSPFGGRETQYF,TGTGCCAGCAGCTCGCCCTTCGGAGGTCGGGAGACCCAGTACTTC
TRBV9,TRBD1,TRBJ1-2,CASSARTGLSDGYTF,TGTGCCAGCAGCGCCCGGACAGGGCTTTCGGATGGCTACACCTTC
TRBV7-9,TRBD1,TRBJ1-1,CASSGLTGVATEAFF,TGTGCCAGCAGCGGACTGACAGGGGTCGCCACTGAAGCTTTCTTT
TRBV5-1,-,TRBJ2-2,CASSRTNTGELFF,TGCGCCAGCAGCAGAACAAACACCGGGGAGCTGTTTTTT
TRBV5-1,TRBD1,TRBJ1-2,CASSLGQPPNYGYTF,TGCGCCAGCAGCCTGGGACAGCCCCCTAACTATGGCTACACCTTC
TRBV10-2,-,TRBJ1-2,CASSEISESYTF,TGCGCCAGCAGTGAGATTAGCGAGAGCTACACCTTC
TRBV4-1,-,TRBJ1-6,CASSQGPTVSYNSPLHF,TGCGCCAGCAGCCAGGGGCCGACAGTAAGCTATAATTCACCCCTCCACTTT
TRBV6-1,-,TRBJ2-6,CASSVAISGANVLTF,TGTGCCAGCAGCGTAGCTATCTCTGGGGCCAACGTCCTGACTTTC